These 21 T cell receptor beta chains were all obtained from the same sample, sequenced in a study of cytotoxic CD8 clonotypes in ibrutinib-treated CLL. Clones were sequenced by immunoSEQ multiplex PCR, and TCRdb holds only the in-frame ones, with some missing. The repertoire holds about 150,000 clones, with 60% to 85% as singletons. Sequencing was performed on PBMCs, taken after 24 months of ibrutinib treatment. These receptors came from a human donor with chronic lymphocytic leukemia.

This chain links TRBV7-9 with TRBJ2-6; D remains unclear. V was trimmed by 3 bases and J by 0 bases, leaving 6 bases between them. The CDR3 covers 15 residues. The germline CDR1 and CDR2 sequences are SEHNR and FQNEAQ (reference sequence). CDR3 loop: CASSLVASGANVLTF. In DNA form, the CDR3 reads TGTGCCAGCAGCTTGGTTGCCTCTGGGGCCAACGTCCTGACTTTC.

The chain is built from TRBV19 and TRBJ1-2, with D maybe TRBD1 (5 bases). V was pared by 4 bases and J by 6 bases, with 15 bases between. The CDR3 is 14 residues long. The germline V gene encodes CDR1 LNHDA and CDR2 SQIVND (reference sequence). The CDR3, as DNA: TGTGCCAGTAGTAGTCGGCAGGGCTGGGATGGCTACACCTTC. Translation: CASSSRQGWDGYTF.

The chain recombines TRBV18 with TRBJ2-4; the match to TRBD1 covers 8 bases. V gave up 2 bases and J gave up 3 bases; unmatched junction bases: 9. The CDR3 is made up of 17 amino acids. Germline V CDR1 and CDR2: KGHSH, LQKENI. The CDR3 loop reads CASSPNAGGAGKNIQYF. The CDR3 DNA is TGTGCCAGCTCACCAAATGCAGGGGGCGCAGGCAAAAACATTCAGTACTTC.

CDR3 in amino acids: CASSSPNPRVSGYTF. The CDR3 region has the DNA TGTGCCAGCAGCTCCCCCAACCCCAGGGTGAGCGGCTACACCTTC. This chain uses TRBV11-2 with TRBJ1-2, with a weak D call TRBD1 (5 bases). Trimming removed 4 bases at V and 8 bases at J, with 20 bases between. This CDR3 has 15 residues. The V gene's germline CDR1 is SGHAT and CDR2 FQNNGV.

The J gene is TRBJ2-2, the V gene TRBV5-5, with D perhaps being TRBD1 or TRBD2 (5 bases each). Germline V gene data show CDR1 as SGHKS and CDR2 as YYEKEE (reference sequence). The germline V and J ends were trimmed by 5 bases and 5 bases, with 16 bases remaining between them. This CDR3 is built from 15 residues. The CDR3 region is CASRRSGTLTGELFF. The CDR3 region has the DNA TGTGCCAGCAGGCGTTCCGGGACCCTGACCGGGGAGCTGTTTTTT.

This clone came up once. This CDR3 reads CASSRLAAQETQYF. DNA of the CDR3: TGTGCCAGCAGCCGACTAGCGGCCCAAGAGACCCAGTACTTC. V is TRBV14 and J is TRBJ2-5, with 9 bases matching TRBD2. Losses at the gene ends were 4 bases for V and 1 base for J; bases not matched to a gene: 1. Germline V gives CDR1 SGHDN, CDR2 FVKESK. The length of the CDR3 is 14 residues.

V is TRBV7-9 and J is TRBJ1-2, with D uncertain. This CDR3 has 14 amino acids. V was trimmed by 1 base and J by 2 bases, leaving 8 bases between them. Germline V lookup: CDR1 SEHNR, CDR2 FQNEAQ (reference sequence). In DNA, the CDR3 is TGTGCCAGCAGCTTAGGCTGGGGAAACTATGGCTACACCTTC. Encoded protein: CASSLGWGNYGYTF. Based on the CDR3 plus reference TRBV7-9 and TRBJ1-2, the full variable domain is DTGVSQNPRHKITKRGQNVTFRCDPISEHNRLYWYRQTLGQGPEFLTYFQNEAQLEKSRLLSDRFSAERPKGSFSTLEIQRTEQGDSAMYLCASSLGWGNYGYTFGSGTRLTVV.

The V and J genes are TRBV2 and TRBJ2-1, with D possibly matching TRBD2 (6 bases). Germline V CDR1 and CDR2: SNHLY, FYNNEI. The CDR3 length is 14 residues. V lost 10 bases, J lost 0 bases, and 13 bases lay in between. DNA of the CDR3: TGTGCCACTAGAGTCGGGAGCTCCTACAATGAGCAGTTCTTC. It is translated as CATRVGSSYNEQFF.

This clone came up a few times. The chain links TRBV18 to TRBJ1-5; 7 nucleotides line up with TRBD1. CDR3 size: 15 residues. CDR1 KGHSH and CDR2 LQKENI come from the germline V gene. J was trimmed by 8 bases and V by 3 bases; bases with no gene match: 10. In DNA, the CDR3 is TGTGCCAGCTCACCCCGGCCAGGGGGTGGAGAGCCCCAGCATTTT. This gives the protein CASSPRPGGGEPQHF.

This clone was seen a few times. The V and J genes are TRBV4-2 and TRBJ2-3; a weak D match, TRBD1 (6 bases). The CDR3 consists of 17 residues. The V end lost 3 bases, the J end lost 0 bases, and 16 bases lay between the germline ends. In germline, CDR1 is LGHNA, CDR2 YNFKEQ. CDR3: CASSHRLTGSSTDTQYF. CDR3 DNA sequence: TGTGCCAGCAGCCACCGATTGACAGGTTCTAGCACAGATACGCAGTATTTT.

This chain connects TRBV7-2 to TRBJ2-3; TRBD2 is a possible D gene (6 bases). Per germline, CDR1 SGHTA and CDR2 FQGNSA. V was clipped by 2 bases and J by 1 base, with 16 bases between them. The length of the CDR3 is 17 residues. The CDR3 nucleotides read TGTGCCAGCAGCTTATGGGGTCCCGGGGGAGGCACAGATACGCAGTATTTT. It encodes CASSLWGPGGGTDTQYF.

The chain links TRBV10-3 to TRBJ2-7, with 10 bases fitting TRBD2. The CDR3 extends over 13 amino acids. The ends lost 4 bases at V and 6 bases at J; junction bases unmatched: 3. Germline-derived CDR1 and CDR2 are ENHRY and SYGVKD. The CDR3 DNA reads TGTGCCATCAGTGGTAGCGGGGGGCCCGAGCAGTACTTC. Amino acids: CAISGSGGPEQYF.

The genes are TRBV11-2 and TRBJ2-5; no clear D. Germline CDR1 reads SGHAT; CDR2 reads FQNNGV. Trimming took 5 bases from V and 5 from J, leaving 15 bases between them. This CDR3 spans 14 amino acids. CDR3 region: CASSPRPAGETQYF. Here the CDR3 DNA reads TGTGCCAGCAGCCCGCGACCAGCTGGGGAGACCCAGTACTTC.

The chain uses TRBV5-6 and TRBJ1-1; D possibly corresponds to TRBD1 (5 bases). This CDR3 has 15 residues. Germline V gene sequence: CDR1 SGHDT, CDR2 YYEEEE. Trimming pared 6 bases from V and 5 bases from J, leaving 20 bases between. The CDR3 DNA reads TGTGCCAGCAATGGGGCCCTCAGGGTGGGGACTGAAGCTTTCTTT. As protein: CASNGALRVGTEAFF.

The rearrangement links TRBV6-1 to TRBJ2-3; D might be TRBD2 (5 bases). This CDR3 region has 14 residues. V shed 7 bases and J shed 1 base, with 12 bases lying between them. Germline V gene data show CDR1 as MNHNS and CDR2 as SASEGT. CDR3 amino acids: CASNEGYGTDTQYF. CDR3 sequence (DNA): TGTGCCAGCAACGAGGGTTACGGCACAGATACGCAGTATTTT.

The genes are TRBV7-8 and TRBJ1-1; possibly TRBD1 for D (6 bases). CDR1 and CDR2 (germline): SGHVS, FQNEAQ. The CDR3 length is 15 residues. V was shortened by 5 bases and J by 0 bases, with 13 bases between the two germline ends. CDR3: CASSPQDSMNTEAFF. CDR3 nucleotide sequence: TGTGCCAGCAGCCCCCAGGACAGCATGAACACTGAAGCTTTCTTT.

This clone was picked up one time. The chain uses TRBV7-2 and TRBJ1-1, with a weak D call TRBD1 (5 bases). Germline CDR1 is SGHTA and CDR2 is FQGNSA. V lost 5 bases, J lost 0 bases, and 7 bases lay in between. This CDR3 region has 13 residues. Here the CDR3 reads CASSRQMNTEAFF. The CDR3 nucleotides are TGTGCCAGCAGCAGACAGATGAACACTGAAGCTTTCTTT.

V usage is TRBV7-2 and J usage is TRBJ1-6, with TRBD1 as a possible D gene (5 bases). CDR1 SGHTA and CDR2 FQGNSA come from the germline V gene. V gave up 6 bases and J gave up 11 bases, with 17 bases separating them. The CDR3 is 14 residues long. The CDR3 region has the DNA TGTGCCAGCAGGTCGGGGCCCATTCAGGCACCCCTCCACTTT. This encodes CASRSGPIQAPLHF.

The chain is built from TRBV29-1 and TRBJ2-7, with TRBD2 matching over 8 bases. CDR1 and CDR2 from the germline V gene are SQVTM and ANQGSEA. V dropped 0 bases and J dropped 8; count of bases not matched to a gene: 15. CDR3 length: 16 residues. CDR3 region: CSVEDPGGGDLVQQYF. For the CDR3, the DNA is TGCAGCGTTGAAGACCCCGGGGGGGGTGACCTCGTTCAGCAGTACTTC.

The genes are TRBV5-1 and TRBJ2-5; D uncertain. The germline V and J ends were trimmed by 3 bases and 5 bases, with 14 bases remaining between them. Germline V CDR1 and CDR2: SGHRS, YFSETQ. The CDR3 consists of 14 residues. For the CDR3, the DNA is TGCGCCAGCAGCTGGTCCTCGGTCGACGAGACCCAGTACTTC. This translates into CASSWSSVDETQYF.

The chain recombines TRBV19 with TRBJ2-6; no clear D. The germline V gene encodes CDR1 LNHDA and CDR2 SQIVND (reference sequence). Deletions cut 4 bases from V and 0 bases from J, with 10 bases between. The CDR3 contains 16 residues. As DNA, the CDR3 is TGTGCCAGTAGTAGCCAGTTGACCTCTGGGGCCAACGTCCTGACTTTC. It encodes CASSSQLTSGANVLTF.